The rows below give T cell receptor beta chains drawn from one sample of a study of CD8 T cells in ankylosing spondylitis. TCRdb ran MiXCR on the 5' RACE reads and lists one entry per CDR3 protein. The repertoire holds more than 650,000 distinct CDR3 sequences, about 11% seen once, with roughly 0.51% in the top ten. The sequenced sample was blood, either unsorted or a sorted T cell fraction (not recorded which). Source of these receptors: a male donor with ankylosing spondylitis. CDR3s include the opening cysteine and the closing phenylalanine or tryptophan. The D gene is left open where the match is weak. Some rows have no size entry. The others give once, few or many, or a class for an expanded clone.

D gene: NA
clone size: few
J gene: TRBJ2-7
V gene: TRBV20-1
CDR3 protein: CSAIKWGAVREQYF
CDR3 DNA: TGCAGTGCTATTAAGTGGGGGGCCGTACGCGAGCAGTACTTC

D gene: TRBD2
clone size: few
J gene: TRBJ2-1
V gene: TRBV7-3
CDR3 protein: CASSLSLAGIYNEQFF
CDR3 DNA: TGTGCCAGCAGCTTGAGTCTAGCGGGAATTTACAATGAGCAGTTCTTC

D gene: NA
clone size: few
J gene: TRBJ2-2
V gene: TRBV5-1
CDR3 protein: CASSSSLGTGGGELFF
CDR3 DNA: TGCGCCAGCAGTTCATCGCTCGGGACCGGGGGCGGGGAGCTGTTTTTT

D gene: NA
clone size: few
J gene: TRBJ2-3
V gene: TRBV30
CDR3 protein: CAWSVRVKDLADTQYF
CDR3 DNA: TGTGCCTGGAGTGTACGAGTGAAGGATCTGGCAGATACGCAGTATTTT

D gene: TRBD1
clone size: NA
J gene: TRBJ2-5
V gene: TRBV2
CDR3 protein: CATGTGGQETQYF
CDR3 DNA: TGTGCCACCGGGACAGGGGGCCAAGAGACCCAGTACTTC

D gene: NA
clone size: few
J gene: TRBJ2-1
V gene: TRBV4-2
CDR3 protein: CASSQVIQGGGGWFF
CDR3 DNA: TGTGCCAGCAGCCAAGTCATCCAGGGGGGCGGGGGATGGTTCTTC

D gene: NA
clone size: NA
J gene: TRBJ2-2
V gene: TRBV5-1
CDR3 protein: CASSLEISNTGELFF
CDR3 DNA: TGCGCCAGCAGCTTAGAAATTTCGAACACCGGGGAGCTGTTTTTT

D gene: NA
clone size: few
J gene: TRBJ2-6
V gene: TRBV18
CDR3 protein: CASSPGRISSGANVLTF
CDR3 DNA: TGTGCCAGCTCACCTGGGCGGATCTCCTCTGGGGCCAACGTCCTGACTTTC

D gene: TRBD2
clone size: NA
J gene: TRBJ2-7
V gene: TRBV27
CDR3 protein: CASRRLAGAYEQYF
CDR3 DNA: TGTGCCAGCAGACGACTAGCGGGAGCGTACGAGCAGTACTTC

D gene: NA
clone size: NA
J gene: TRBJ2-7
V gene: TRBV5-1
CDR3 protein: CASSLPRAYEQYF
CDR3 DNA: TGCGCCAGCAGCTTACCCAGGGCCTATGAGCAGTACTTC

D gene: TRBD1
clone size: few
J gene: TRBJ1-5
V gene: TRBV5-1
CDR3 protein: CASSLEGQAGQPQHF
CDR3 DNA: TGCGCCAGCAGCTTGGAGGGACAGGCGGGTCAGCCCCAGCATTTT

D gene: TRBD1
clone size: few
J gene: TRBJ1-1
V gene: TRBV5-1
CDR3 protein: CASSLGDRMNTEAFF
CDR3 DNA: TGCGCCAGCAGCTTGGGGGACAGAATGAACACTGAAGCTTTCTTT

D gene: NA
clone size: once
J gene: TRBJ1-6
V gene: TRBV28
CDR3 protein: CASRWTGGHYIPRPLHF
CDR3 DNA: TGTGCCAGCAGATGGACGGGGGGCCACTATATCCCTAGGCCCCTCCACTTT

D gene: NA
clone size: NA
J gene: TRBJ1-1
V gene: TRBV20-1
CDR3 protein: CSARVPGLKVFF
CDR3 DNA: TGCAGTGCTAGAGTTCCGGGCCTGAAGGTGTTCTTT

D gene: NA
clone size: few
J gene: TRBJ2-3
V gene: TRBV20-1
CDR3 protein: CSAGKKPGNTQYF
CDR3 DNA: TGCAGTGCTGGCAAGAAACCTGGTAATACGCAGTATTTT

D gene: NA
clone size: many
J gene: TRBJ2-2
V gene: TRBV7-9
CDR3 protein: CASSLRDRELFF
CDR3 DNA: TGTGCCAGCAGCTTAAGGGATCGGGAGCTGTTTTTT

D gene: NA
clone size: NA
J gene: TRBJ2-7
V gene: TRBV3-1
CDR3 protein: CASSQDRAGSIEQYF
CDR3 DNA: TGTGCCAGCAGCCAAGATCGCGCAGGGAGTATTGAGCAGTACTTC

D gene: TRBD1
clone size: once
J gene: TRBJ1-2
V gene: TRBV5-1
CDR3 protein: CASSLAGTGTNYGYTF
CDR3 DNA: TGCGCCAGCAGCTTGGCCGGGACAGGGACTAACTATGGCTACACCTTC

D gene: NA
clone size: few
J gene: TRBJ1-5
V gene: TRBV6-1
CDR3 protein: CASSRRDYTPSQPQHF
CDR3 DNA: TGTGCCAGCAGCCGGCGGGACTATACCCCCAGTCAGCCCCAGCATTTT

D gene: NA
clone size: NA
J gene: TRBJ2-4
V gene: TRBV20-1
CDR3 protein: CSALAVPAKNIQYF
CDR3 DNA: TGCAGTGCTTTAGCGGTGCCGGCCAAAAACATTCAGTACTTC

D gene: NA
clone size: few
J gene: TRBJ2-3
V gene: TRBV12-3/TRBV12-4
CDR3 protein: CASRLMNTQYF
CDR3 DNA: TGTGCCAGCAGATTGATGAATACGCAGTATTTT

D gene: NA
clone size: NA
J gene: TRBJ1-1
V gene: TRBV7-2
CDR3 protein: CASSSRGAGNTEAFF
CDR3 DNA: TGTGCCAGCAGCTCAAGGGGGGCGGGGAACACTGAAGCTTTCTTT

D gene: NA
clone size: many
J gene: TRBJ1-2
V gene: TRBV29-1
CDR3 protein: CSVEDSGYGYTF
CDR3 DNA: TGCAGCGTTGAAGATAGTGGCTACGGCTACACCTTC

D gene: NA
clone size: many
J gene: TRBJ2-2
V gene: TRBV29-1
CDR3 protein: CLSPGLLTGELFF
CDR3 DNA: TGCCTTAGCCCGGGACTTCTCACCGGGGAGCTGTTTTTT

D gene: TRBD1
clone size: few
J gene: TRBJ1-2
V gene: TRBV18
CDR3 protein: CASSPAQGVRGYTF
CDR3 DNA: TGTGCCAGCTCACCCGCACAGGGGGTACGAGGCTACACCTTC

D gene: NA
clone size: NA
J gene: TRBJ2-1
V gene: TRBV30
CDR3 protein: CAWSVRSEREQFF
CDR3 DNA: TGTGCCTGGAGTGTACGGTCGGAGCGTGAGCAGTTCTTC

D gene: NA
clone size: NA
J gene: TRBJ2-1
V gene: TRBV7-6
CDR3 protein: CASSLNPLNEQFF
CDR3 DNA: TGTGCCAGCAGCTTAAATCCACTCAATGAGCAGTTCTTC

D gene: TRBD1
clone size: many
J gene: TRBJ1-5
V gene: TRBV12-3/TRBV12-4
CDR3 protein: CASSSPGGGQPQHF
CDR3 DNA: TGTGCCAGCAGCTCGCCAGGGGGCGGACAGCCCCAGCATTTT

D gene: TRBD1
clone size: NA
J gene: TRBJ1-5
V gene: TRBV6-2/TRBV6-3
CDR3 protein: CASTGQGAIQPQHF
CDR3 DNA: TGTGCCAGCACCGGACAGGGGGCGATTCAGCCCCAGCATTTT

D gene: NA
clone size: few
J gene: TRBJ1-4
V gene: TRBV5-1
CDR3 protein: CASSFTSGQSEKLFF
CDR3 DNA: TGCGCCAGCAGCTTCACGTCAGGACAGTCTGAAAAACTGTTTTTT

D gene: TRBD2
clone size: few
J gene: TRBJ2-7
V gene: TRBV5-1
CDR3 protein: CASSAGLAAGDEQYF
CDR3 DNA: TGCGCCAGCAGCGCTGGACTAGCTGCCGGAGACGAGCAGTACTTC

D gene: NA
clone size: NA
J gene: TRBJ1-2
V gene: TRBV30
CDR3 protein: CAWSVGQGRRYGYTF
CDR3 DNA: TGTGCCTGGAGTGTCGGGCAGGGCCGTCGCTATGGCTACACCTTC

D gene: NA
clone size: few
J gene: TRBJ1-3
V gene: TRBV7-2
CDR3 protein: CASSLQVYTGNTIYF
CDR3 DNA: TGTGCCAGCAGCTTACAGGTTTATACTGGAAACACCATATATTTT

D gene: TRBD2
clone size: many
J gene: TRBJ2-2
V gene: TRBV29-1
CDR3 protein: CSGGLGAGELFF
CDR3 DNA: TGCAGCGGGGGACTAGGGGCCGGGGAGCTGTTTTTT

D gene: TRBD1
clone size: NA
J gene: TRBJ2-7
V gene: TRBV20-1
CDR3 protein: CSASGTGRTYEQYF
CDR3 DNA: TGCAGTGCTTCCGGGACAGGGCGGACCTACGAGCAGTACTTC